This T cell receptor (beta chain) emerged from a study of T cell responses to AZD1222 COVID-19 vaccine. Study-level points and caveats: Baseline serostatus was positive in only six AZD1222 recipients. Most donors were white British, females outnumbered males, and clonal diversity was possibly underestimated.

Clones were read by immunoSEQ multiplex PCR, and TCRdb kept only the in-frame ones, dropping some. The sample shows about 130,000 clones, 65% to 90% of them seen only once. A note on this clone: Its antigen remains unidentified.

The CDR3 consists of 16 residues. The chain carries TRBV12-2 and TRBJ2-1; TRBD2, the D gene given by the table, was not confirmed from the DNA. TRBV12-2 is a recognized pseudogene. The receptor was isolated from an adult who received the MenACWY meningococcal vaccine as a control. Sequences were derived from peripheral blood, sampled 28 days after the second dose of the MenACWY control vaccine. The CDR3 reads CASRLGGGRVYNEQFF. The CDR3, as DNA: TGTGCAAGTCGCTTAGGGGGCGGGAGAGTCTACAATGAGCAGTTCTTC.